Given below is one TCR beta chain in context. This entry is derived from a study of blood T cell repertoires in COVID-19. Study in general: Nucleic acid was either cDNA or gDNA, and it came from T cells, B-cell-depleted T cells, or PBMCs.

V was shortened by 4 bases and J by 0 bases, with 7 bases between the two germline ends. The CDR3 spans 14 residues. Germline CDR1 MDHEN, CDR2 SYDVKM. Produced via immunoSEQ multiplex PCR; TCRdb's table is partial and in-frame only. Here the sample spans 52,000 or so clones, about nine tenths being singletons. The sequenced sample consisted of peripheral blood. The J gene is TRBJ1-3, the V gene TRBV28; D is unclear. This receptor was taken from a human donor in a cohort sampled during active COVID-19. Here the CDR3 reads CASSSQTSGNTIYF. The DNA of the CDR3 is TGTGCCAGCAGTTCACAGACCTCTGGAAACACCATATATTTT.